This TCR beta chain is from a study of cytomegalovirus exposure and HLA in healthy donors. Study findings and constraints: The listing of about 150 TCR beta chains classed them as cytomegalovirus-associated. After further analysis at a later stage, roughly 16,000 TCR beta sequences were associated with HLA alleles at 0.05 false discovery rate.

This CDR3 is 13 amino acids long. Germline V CDR1 and CDR2: SGHRS, YFSETQ. Trimming removed 3 bases from V and 0 bases from J, with 6 bases in between. About this clone itself: Its antigen is undetermined. This sample includes further DNA sequences coding for the same CDR3.

PCR primers comprised 60 Vbeta and 13 Jbeta primers. Here immunoSEQ multiplex PCR was the method, and the copy in TCRdb shows in-frame clones only, minus some. Its clone listing holds approximately 120,000 clones. V usage is TRBV5-1 and J usage is TRBJ1-1; D is undetermined. The source of this sequence is a man aged 18 to 30 in good health and CMV-seronegative. The sample was PBMCs. The DNA for the CDR3 is TGCGCCAGCAGCTCTGACTTGAACACTGAAGCTTTCTTT. Its translation: CASSSDLNTEAFF. Combining the CDR3 with reference TRBV5-1 and TRBJ1-1 gives the whole variable domain KAGVTQTPRYLIKTRGQQVTLSCSPISGHRSVSWYQQTPGQGLQFLFEYFSETQRNKGNFPGRFSGRQFSNSRSEMNVSTLELGDSALYLCASSSDLNTEAFFGQGTRLTVV.